Each of the 5 T cell receptor beta chains below was sequenced from the same sample in a study of response to subunit inactivated influenza vaccine (dated 2018 in TCRdb). The library came from RT-PCR. Reads for this sample came from an Illumina HiSeq 2500. TCRdb cleaned the public reads at Q25 with fastp, built clones with MiXCR and kept in-frame beta chains. Rows are combined by CDR3 protein, so each entry shows the most common genes and DNA. For this sample the table gives under 550,000 distinct CDR3 sequences, of which approximately 7.6% were detected only once. The biggest ten clones account for about an eighth of the sample. This sample comprised PBMCs from blood, obtained around 25 months after vaccination. These receptors were taken from a man between 50 and 75 years old who received an inactivated influenza vaccine. Donor details come from another sample of the same person, matched by shared clones.

This clonotype turned up a few times. The chain has TRBV27 and TRBJ1-1, with TRBD1 matching 7 bases. CDR1 is MNHEY and CDR2 is SMNVEV in the germline V gene (reference sequence). J lost 5 bases, V lost 3 bases, and 6 bases had no gene match. This CDR3 contains 14 residues. The CDR3 is CASSFPGGSTEAFF. For the CDR3, the DNA is TGTGCCAGCAGTTTCCCAGGGGGTTCTACTGAAGCTTTCTTT.

This clonotype was found many times. This chain joins TRBV29-1 and TRBJ2-7, with D unresolved. CDR3 size: 11 residues. CDR1 SQVTM and CDR2 ANQGSEA come from the germline V gene. The V end lost 7 bases, the J end lost 4 bases, and 11 bases lay between the germline ends. The chain's CDR3 is CSAASSYEQYF. Here the CDR3 DNA reads TGCAGCGCCGCCAGCTCGTACGAGCAGTACTTC.

DNA for the CDR3: TGTGCCAGCAGCCCCGACACGGACTATGGCTACACCTTC. Translation gives CASSPDTDYGYTF. This rearrangement joins TRBV7-2 to TRBJ1-2; unclear D gene. Looked up from germline, CDR1 is SGHTA and CDR2 is FQGNSA. V lost 5 bases, J lost 3 bases, and 10 bases lay in between. The CDR3 runs 13 residues.

The chain recombines TRBV6-5 with TRBJ2-5; D remains unclear. CDR1 and CDR2 from the germline V gene are MNHEY and SVGAGI. V gave up 0 bases and J gave up 5 bases, with 10 bases separating them. The CDR3 has 14 residues. The CDR3 reads CASSYSMDGETQYF. CDR3 coding DNA: TGTGCCAGCAGTTACTCGATGGATGGGGAGACCCAGTACTTC.

This clonotype was seen many times. The chain couples TRBV27 to TRBJ2-7; TRBD1 might be the D (7 bases). Trimming took off 8 bases at V and 4 bases at J, with 18 bases between the two ends. This CDR3 region has 14 residues. Per germline, CDR1 MNHEY and CDR2 SMNVEV (reference sequence). The DNA for the CDR3 is TGTGCCAGCTCTCGGGCAGGGGGGCTATACGAGCAGTACTTC. This translates into CASSRAGGLYEQYF.